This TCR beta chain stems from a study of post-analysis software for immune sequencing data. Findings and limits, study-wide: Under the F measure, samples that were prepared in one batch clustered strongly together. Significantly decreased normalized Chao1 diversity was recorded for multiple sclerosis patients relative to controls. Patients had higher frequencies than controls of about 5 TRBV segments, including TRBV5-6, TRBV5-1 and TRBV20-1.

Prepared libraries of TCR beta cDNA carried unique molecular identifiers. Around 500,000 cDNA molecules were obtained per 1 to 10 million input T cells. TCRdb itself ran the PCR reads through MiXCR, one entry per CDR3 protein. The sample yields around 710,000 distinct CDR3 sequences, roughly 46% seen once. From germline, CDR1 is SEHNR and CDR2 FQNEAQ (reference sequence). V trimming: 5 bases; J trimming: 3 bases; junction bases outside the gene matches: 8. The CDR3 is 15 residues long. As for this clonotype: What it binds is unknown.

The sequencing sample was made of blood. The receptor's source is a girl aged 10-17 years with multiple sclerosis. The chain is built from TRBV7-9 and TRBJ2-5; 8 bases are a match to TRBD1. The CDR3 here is CASSPPDRAEETQYF. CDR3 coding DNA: TGTGCCAGCAGCCCCCCGGACAGGGCAGAAGAGACCCAGTACTTC.